These 15 T cell receptor beta chains share one sample of origin, sequenced in a study of monozygotic twins with inflammatory bowel disease (dated by TCRdb to between 2018 and 2020). Library construction relied on 5' RACE. TCRdb names Illumina HiSeq 2500 as the instrument used. The reads, reprocessed by TCRdb, yield one row per CDR3 protein sequence and no DNA. This sample's records show approximately 400,000 distinct CDR3 sequences. The top ten clones comprise about 2.3% of the sample. The sequencing sample was made of blood. The origin of the receptors is a human donor with ulcerative colitis or Crohn's disease, or a healthy co-twin of an affected twin (not recorded which).

The rearrangement links TRBV7-2 to TRBJ2-7; TCRdb's D gene call, TRBD2, goes unchecked for lack of DNA. CDR1 and CDR2 from the germline V gene are SGHTA and FQGNSA. The CDR3 sequence is 15 residues long. The CDR3 here is CASSPSTRGSYEQYF.

The V and J genes are TRBV28 and TRBJ2-5; TCRdb picks TRBD1, but there is no DNA to check that call. CDR3 length: 15 residues. Germline V gene data show CDR1 as MDHEN and CDR2 as SYDVKM. CDR3 protein: CASSRQGAFGETQYF. The variable domain in full, with the rest retrieved from reference TRBV28 and TRBJ2-5, is DVKVTQSSRYLVKRTGEKVFLECVQDMDHENMFWYRQDPGLGLRLIYFSYDVKMKEKGDIPEGYSVSREKKERFSLILESASTNQTSMYLCASSRQGAFGETQYFGPGTRLLVL.

V usage is TRBV14 and J usage is TRBJ1-1; no DNA is available, so the TRBD1 call from TCRdb remains unchecked. Germline V gene lookup returns CDR1 SGHDN and CDR2 FVKESK. CDR3 length equals 13 residues. The CDR3 spells CASSWGVGTEAFF.

V is TRBV28 and J is TRBJ2-7. The V gene's germline CDR1 is MDHEN and CDR2 SYDVKM. This CDR3 is built from 13 residues. This chain's CDR3 is CAVLDSFSYEQYF.

The V gene is TRBV12-3 or TRBV12-4, the J gene TRBJ2-7; TCRdb designates TRBD1, a call that cannot be tested without DNA. The CDR3 is 15 amino acids. Here the CDR3 reads CASRERTGSGYEQYF.

The rearrangement links TRBV7-2 to TRBJ2-7; TCRdb returns TRBD2, unconfirmable since there is no DNA. This CDR3 has 17 amino acids. From germline, CDR1 is SGHTA and CDR2 FQGNSA. The CDR3 protein is CASSLGLGLADPYEQYF. Based on the CDR3 plus reference TRBV7-2 and TRBJ2-7, the full variable domain is GAGVSQSPSNKVTEKGKDVELRCDPISGHTALYWYRQSLGQGLEFLIYFQGNSAPDKSGLPSDRFSAERTGGSVSTLTIQRTQQEDSAVYLCASSLGLGLADPYEQYFGPGTRLTVT.

The rearrangement uses TRBV6-5 and TRBJ2-7; TCRdb calls TRBD1, which cannot be checked without DNA. The CDR3 covers 14 residues. From germline, CDR1 is MNHEY and CDR2 SVGAGI. The CDR3 reads CASSYSTGTYEQYF.

The CDR3 here is CASSVGLAGVYQETQYF. The V gene is TRBV9, the J gene TRBJ2-5; TCRdb selects TRBD2, and the lack of DNA leaves this call unchecked. The CDR3 loop spans 17 amino acids. The germline CDR1 and CDR2 sequences are SGDLS and YYNGEE. Looking up the rest from reference TRBV9 and TRBJ2-5 gives the full variable domain: DSGVTQTPKHLITATGQRVTLRCSPRSGDLSVYWYQQSLDQGLQFLIQYYNGEERAKGNILERFSAQQFPDLHSELNLSSLELGDSALYFCASSVGLAGVYQETQYFGPGTRLLVL.

The chain carries TRBV5-1 and TRBJ1-1. Germline V gene lookup returns CDR1 SGHRS and CDR2 YFSETQ. This CDR3 is built from 13 residues. The CDR3 here is CASSLGGAGEAFF.

The chain uses TRBV6-5 and TRBJ2-4. The CDR3 has 13 residues. Germline CDR1 and CDR2: MNHEY and SVGAGI. CDR3 sequence reads: CATVSQAKNMQYF.

This chain joins TRBV28 and TRBJ2-7; no DNA is available, so the TRBD2 call from TCRdb remains unchecked. CDR1 and CDR2 (germline): MDHEN, SYDVKM. This CDR3 spans 14 amino acids. The chain's CDR3 is CASRQPGLTYEQYF.

J is TRBJ1-1 and V is TRBV27; TCRdb's D call of TRBD1 is untestable without DNA. Germline V gene sequence: CDR1 MNHEY, CDR2 SMNVEV (reference sequence). The CDR3 has 14 amino acids. CDR3 sequence: CASSDPGPLSEAFF.

The rearrangement joins TRBV7-3 to TRBJ2-1; TCRdb indicates TRBD2, and absent DNA this call remains unverified. This CDR3 has 15 residues. CDR1 and CDR2 from the germline V gene are SGHTA and FQGTGA. The CDR3 protein is CASSLGTSGTNEQFF.

CDR3 residues: CASSVGPAGNNEQFF. The chain employs TRBV2 and TRBJ2-1; as DNA is missing, the TRBD2 call by TCRdb cannot be tested. The germline CDR1 and CDR2 sequences are SNHLY and FYNNEI. This CDR3 is built from 15 residues.

The chain is built from TRBV12-3 or TRBV12-4 and TRBJ1-1; TCRdb gives TRBD1 as the D gene, but with no DNA this cannot be confirmed. This CDR3 has 16 residues. CDR3 protein: CASSFAVKQGFTEAFF.